Each of the 9 T cell receptor beta chains below was sequenced from the same sample in a study of T-cell reconstitution after alpha-beta-depleted transplantation in children. This sample's TCRbeta library carried unique molecular identifier barcodes. TCRdb called the PCR reads again in MiXCR, with one record for every CDR3 protein. The sample has approximately 980,000 distinct CDR3 sequences; roughly 29% are singletons. This specimen was PBMCs, mostly from graft donor cells, taken 360 days after TCRalphabeta/CD19-depleted stem cell transplant. The source of these receptors is a boy under two years old who had a stem cell transplant for SCID, so the T cells may come from the graft donor.

The rearrangement links TRBV7-2 to TRBJ1-4; D is possibly TRBD1 (6 bases). The CDR3 is 15 residues long. Per germline, CDR1 SGHTA and CDR2 FQGNSA. The germline V and J ends were trimmed by 2 bases and 5 bases, with 12 bases remaining between them. CDR3 in amino acids: CASSLRGTPNEKLFF. The CDR3 bases are TGTGCCAGCAGCTTAAGGGGGACACCGAATGAAAAACTGTTTTTT.

This clonotype was observed many times. The chain uses TRBV20-1 and TRBJ2-2; TRBD1 might be the D (5 bases). Trimming left V 5 bases short and J 5 bases short, with 15 bases between. Germline CDR1 reads DFQATT; CDR2 reads SNEGSKA (reference sequence). The CDR3 is 14 amino acids. CDR3 loop: CSAPRVFGTGELFF. The CDR3 DNA reads as TGCAGTGCTCCCAGGGTGTTCGGGACCGGGGAGCTGTTTTTT.

This clonotype has just a few counts. The V gene is TRBV5-1, the J gene TRBJ2-3; a possible D gene is TRBD2 (6 bases). The germline CDR1 and CDR2 sequences are SGHRS and YFSETQ. The CDR3 has 15 amino acids. V was cut by 5 bases and J by 2 bases, with 15 bases left in between. The CDR3 sequence is CASRTPGLITDTQYF. CDR3 nucleotide sequence: TGCGCCAGCAGGACCCCGGGACTTATCACAGATACGCAGTATTTT. Full variable domain (missing parts from reference TRBV5-1 and TRBJ2-3): KAGVTQTPRYLIKTRGQQVTLSCSPISGHRSVSWYQQTPGQGLQFLFEYFSETQRNKGNFPGRFSGRQFSNSRSEMNVSTLELGDSALYLCASRTPGLITDTQYFGPGTRLTVL.

This clonotype was found once. The V call is TRBV12-3 or TRBV12-4, the J call TRBJ1-5, with D unclear. V lost 5 bases and J 0 bases, leaving 11 bases between the germline ends. The CDR3 extends over 15 amino acids. The CDR3 spells CASSPGDISNQPQHF. CDR3 coding DNA: TGTGCCAGCAGTCCCGGAGACATTAGCAATCAGCCCCAGCATTTT.

This chain connects TRBV28 to TRBJ1-4; D is unresolved. Trimming took off 6 bases at V and 4 bases at J, with 15 bases between the two ends. This CDR3 has 15 residues. Per germline, CDR1 MDHEN and CDR2 SYDVKM. The CDR3 DNA reads TGTGCCAGCAGCCCCCGAGACAACCTTAATGAAAAACTGTTTTTT. Protein sequence: CASSPRDNLNEKLFF.

This clonotype was found a few times. The genes are TRBV4-1 and TRBJ2-3; TRBD1 might be the D (5 bases). Germline V gives CDR1 MGHRA, CDR2 YSYEKL. The CDR3 extends over 14 amino acids. The germline V and J ends were trimmed by 0 bases and 3 bases, with 7 bases remaining between them. The CDR3 is CASSQEGATDTQYF. The CDR3 nucleotides are TGCGCCAGCAGCCAAGAAGGGGCTACAGATACGCAGTATTTT.

The chain joins TRBV4-1 to TRBJ1-1, with D maybe TRBD1 (6 bases). CDR1 MGHRA and CDR2 YSYEKL come from the germline V gene. This CDR3 is 17 amino acids long. V lost 0 bases to trimming and J lost 3 bases, with 17 bases between them. This CDR3 is CASSQEFRTGRHTEAFF. CDR3 in DNA: TGCGCCAGCAGCCAAGAGTTTAGAACAGGGAGGCACACTGAAGCTTTCTTT.

In DNA form, the CDR3 reads TGCGCCAGCAGCTTGGGACAGAATAACTACGAGCAGTACTTC. This gives the protein CASSLGQNNYEQYF. The chain carries TRBV5-1 and TRBJ2-7; the D gene is possibly TRBD1 (5 bases). Germline V gives CDR1 SGHRS, CDR2 YFSETQ. V lost 0 bases to trimming and J lost 3 bases, with 10 bases between them. This CDR3 has 14 residues.

V is TRBV5-1 and J is TRBJ1-4; the D gene is possibly TRBD1 (6 bases). Germline V gene lookup returns CDR1 SGHRS and CDR2 YFSETQ. The CDR3 is made up of 16 amino acids. V was clipped by 0 bases and J by 5 bases, with 14 bases between them. The CDR3: CASSLVGGQLNEKLFF. The CDR3, as DNA: TGCGCCAGCAGCTTGGTTGGTGGACAGTTAAATGAAAAACTGTTTTTT.